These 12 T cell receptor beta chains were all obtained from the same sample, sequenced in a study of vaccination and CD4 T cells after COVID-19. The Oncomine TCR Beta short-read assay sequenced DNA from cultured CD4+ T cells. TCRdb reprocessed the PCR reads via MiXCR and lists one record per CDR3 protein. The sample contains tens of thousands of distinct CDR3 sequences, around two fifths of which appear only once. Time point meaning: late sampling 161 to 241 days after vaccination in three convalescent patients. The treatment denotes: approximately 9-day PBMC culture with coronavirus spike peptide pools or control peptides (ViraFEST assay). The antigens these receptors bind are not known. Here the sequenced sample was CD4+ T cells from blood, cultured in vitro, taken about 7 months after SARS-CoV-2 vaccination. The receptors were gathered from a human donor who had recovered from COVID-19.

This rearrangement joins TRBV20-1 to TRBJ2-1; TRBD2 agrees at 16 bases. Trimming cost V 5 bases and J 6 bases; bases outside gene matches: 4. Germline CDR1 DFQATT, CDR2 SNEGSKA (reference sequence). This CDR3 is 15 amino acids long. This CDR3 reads CSAPGTSGRANEQFF. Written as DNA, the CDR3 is TGCAGTGCTCCCGGGACTAGCGGGAGGGCCAATGAGCAGTTCTTC.

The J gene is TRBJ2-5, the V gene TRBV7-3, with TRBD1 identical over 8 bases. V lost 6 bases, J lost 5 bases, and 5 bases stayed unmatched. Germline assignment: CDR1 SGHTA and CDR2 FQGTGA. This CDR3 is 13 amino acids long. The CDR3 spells CASSQGAWETQYF. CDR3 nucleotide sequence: TGTGCCAGCAGTCAGGGGGCATGGGAGACCCAGTACTTC.

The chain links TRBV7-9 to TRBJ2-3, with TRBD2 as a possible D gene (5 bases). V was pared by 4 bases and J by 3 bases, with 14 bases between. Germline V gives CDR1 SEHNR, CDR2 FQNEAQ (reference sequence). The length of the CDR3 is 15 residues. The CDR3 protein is CASSYTWESTDTQYF. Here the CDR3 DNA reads TGTGCCAGCAGCTACACCTGGGAGAGTACAGATACGCAGTATTTT.

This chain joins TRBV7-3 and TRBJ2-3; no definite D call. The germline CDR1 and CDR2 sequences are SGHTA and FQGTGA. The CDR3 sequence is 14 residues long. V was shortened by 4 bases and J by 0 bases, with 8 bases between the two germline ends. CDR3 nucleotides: TGTGCCAGCAGCTCCACCCAAAGCACAGATACGCAGTATTTT. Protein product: CASSSTQSTDTQYF.

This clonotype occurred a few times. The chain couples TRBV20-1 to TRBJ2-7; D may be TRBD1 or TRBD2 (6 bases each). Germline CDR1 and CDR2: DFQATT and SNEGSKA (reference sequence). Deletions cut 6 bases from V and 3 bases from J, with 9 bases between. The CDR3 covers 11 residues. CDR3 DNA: TGCAGTGCGCGGGACAACTACGAGCAGTACTTC. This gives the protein CSARDNYEQYF.

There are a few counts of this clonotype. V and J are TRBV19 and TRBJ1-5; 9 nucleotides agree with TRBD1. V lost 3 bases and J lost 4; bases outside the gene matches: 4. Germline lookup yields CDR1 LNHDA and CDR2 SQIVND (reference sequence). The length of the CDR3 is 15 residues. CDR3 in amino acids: CASSMGQGRNQPQHF. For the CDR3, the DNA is TGTGCCAGTAGTATGGGACAGGGAAGGAATCAGCCCCAGCATTTT.

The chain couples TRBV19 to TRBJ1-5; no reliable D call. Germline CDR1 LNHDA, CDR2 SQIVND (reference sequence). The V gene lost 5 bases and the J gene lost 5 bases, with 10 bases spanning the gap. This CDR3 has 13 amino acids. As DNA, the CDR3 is TGTGCCAGTAGTTCATCAGGTTATCAGCCCCAGCATTTT. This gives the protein CASSSSGYQPQHF.

CDR3 sequence: CASSLALLKRESTDTQYF. The CDR3 region has the DNA TGTGCCAGCAGCTTAGCGCTTCTAAAGCGGGAGAGCACAGATACGCAGTATTTT. The chain combines TRBV7-2 with TRBJ2-3; the match to TRBD2 covers 8 bases. From germline, CDR1 is SGHTA and CDR2 FQGNSA. There are 18 residues in the CDR3. The trim removed 0 bases at V and 0 bases at J, leaving 8 bases unmatched.

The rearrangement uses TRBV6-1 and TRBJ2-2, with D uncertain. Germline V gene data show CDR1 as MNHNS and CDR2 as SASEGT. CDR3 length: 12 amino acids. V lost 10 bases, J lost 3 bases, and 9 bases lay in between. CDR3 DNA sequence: TGTGCCATTCCTTTTGACACCGGGGAGCTGTTTTTT. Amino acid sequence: CAIPFDTGELFF.

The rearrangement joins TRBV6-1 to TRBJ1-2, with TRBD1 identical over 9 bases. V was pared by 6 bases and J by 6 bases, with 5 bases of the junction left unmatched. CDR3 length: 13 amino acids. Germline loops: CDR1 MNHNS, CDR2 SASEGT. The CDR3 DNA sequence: TGTGCCAGCAGCCCCGGGACAGGGAATGGCTACACCTTC. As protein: CASSPGTGNGYTF.

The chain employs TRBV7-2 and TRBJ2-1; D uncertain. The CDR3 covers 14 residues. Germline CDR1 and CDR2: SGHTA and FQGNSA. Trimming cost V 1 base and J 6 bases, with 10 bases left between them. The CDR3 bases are TGTGCCAGCAGCTTAGGATGGCGAGTCAATGAGCAGTTCTTC. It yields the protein CASSLGWRVNEQFF.

In nucleotides, the CDR3 is TGTGCCACCAGTGAGGGGAGTCGGGAGGCCCAGTACTTC. Translated: CATSEGSREAQYF. This chain joins TRBV24-1 and TRBJ2-5, with TRBD2 identical over 7 bases. After removal of 4 bases from V and 9 bases from J, the junction contained 7 bases not matched to a gene. Germline lookup yields CDR1 KGHDR and CDR2 SFDVKD. The CDR3 spans 13 residues.